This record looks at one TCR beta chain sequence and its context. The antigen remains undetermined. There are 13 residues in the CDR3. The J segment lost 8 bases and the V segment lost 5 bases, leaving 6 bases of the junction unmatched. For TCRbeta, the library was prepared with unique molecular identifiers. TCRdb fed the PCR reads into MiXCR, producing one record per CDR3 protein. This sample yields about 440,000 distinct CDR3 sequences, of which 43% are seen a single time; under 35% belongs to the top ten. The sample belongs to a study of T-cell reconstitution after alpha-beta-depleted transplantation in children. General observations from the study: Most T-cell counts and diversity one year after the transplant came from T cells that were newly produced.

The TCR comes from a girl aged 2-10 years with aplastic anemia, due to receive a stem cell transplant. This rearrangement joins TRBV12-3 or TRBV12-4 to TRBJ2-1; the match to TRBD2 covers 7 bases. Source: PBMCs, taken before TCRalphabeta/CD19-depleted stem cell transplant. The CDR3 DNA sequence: TGTGCCAGCAGTCAAGCGGCGGGGGATGAGCAGTTCTTC. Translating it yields CASSQAAGDEQFF.